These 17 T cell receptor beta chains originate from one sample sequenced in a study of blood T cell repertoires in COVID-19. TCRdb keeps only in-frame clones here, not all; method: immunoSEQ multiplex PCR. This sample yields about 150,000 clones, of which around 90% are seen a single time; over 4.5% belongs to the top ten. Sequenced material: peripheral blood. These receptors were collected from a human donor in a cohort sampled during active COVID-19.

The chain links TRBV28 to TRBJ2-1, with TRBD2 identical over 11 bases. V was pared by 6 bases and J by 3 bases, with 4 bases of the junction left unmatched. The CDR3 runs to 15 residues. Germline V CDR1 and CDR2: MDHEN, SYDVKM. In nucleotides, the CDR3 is TGTGCCAGCAGACCTACTAGCGGGGGCTACAATGAGCAGTTCTTC. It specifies CASRPTSGGYNEQFF.

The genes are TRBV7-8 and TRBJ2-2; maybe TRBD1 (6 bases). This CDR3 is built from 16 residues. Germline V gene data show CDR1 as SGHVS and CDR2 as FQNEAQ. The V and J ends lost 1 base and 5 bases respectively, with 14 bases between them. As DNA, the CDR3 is TGTGCCAGCAGCTTAGATAGGACAGCTAATACCGGGGAGCTGTTTTTT. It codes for CASSLDRTANTGELFF.

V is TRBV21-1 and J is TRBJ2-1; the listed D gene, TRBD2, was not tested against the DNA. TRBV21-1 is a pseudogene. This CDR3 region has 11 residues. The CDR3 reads CASSKDGEQFF. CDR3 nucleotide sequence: TGTGCCAGCAGCAAAGACGGTGAGCAGTTCTTC.

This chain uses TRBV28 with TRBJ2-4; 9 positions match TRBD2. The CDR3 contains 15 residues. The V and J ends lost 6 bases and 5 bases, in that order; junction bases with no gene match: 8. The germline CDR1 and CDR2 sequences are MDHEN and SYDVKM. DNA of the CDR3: TGTGCCAGCAGGGCTAGCGGGGCGGGGCAAAACATTCAGTACTTC. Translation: CASRASGAGQNIQYF. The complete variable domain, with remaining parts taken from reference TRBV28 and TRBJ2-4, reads DVKVTQSSRYLVKRTGEKVFLECVQDMDHENMFWYRQDPGLGLRLIYFSYDVKMKEKGDIPEGYSVSREKKERFSLILESASTNQTSMYLCASRASGAGQNIQYFGAGTRLSVL.

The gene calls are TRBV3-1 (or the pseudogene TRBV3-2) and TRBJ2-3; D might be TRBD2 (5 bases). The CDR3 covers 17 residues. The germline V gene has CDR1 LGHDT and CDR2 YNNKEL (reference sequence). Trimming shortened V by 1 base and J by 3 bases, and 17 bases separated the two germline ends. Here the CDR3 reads CASSQVGGRSGTDTQYF. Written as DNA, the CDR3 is TGTGCCAGCAGCCAAGTCGGAGGTCGTTCGGGGACAGATACGCAGTATTTT.

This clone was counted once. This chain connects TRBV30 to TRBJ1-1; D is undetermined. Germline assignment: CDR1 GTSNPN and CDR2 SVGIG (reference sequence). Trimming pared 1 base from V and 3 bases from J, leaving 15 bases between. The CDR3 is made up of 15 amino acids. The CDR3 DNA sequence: TGTGCCTGGAGTGACGGGAGAAAGAGGGACACTGAAGCTTTCTTT. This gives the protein CAWSDGRKRDTEAFF.

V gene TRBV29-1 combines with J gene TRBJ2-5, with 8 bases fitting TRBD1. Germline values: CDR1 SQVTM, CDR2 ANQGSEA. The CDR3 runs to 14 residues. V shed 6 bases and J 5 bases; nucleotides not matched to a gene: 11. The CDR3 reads CSVGTGGDGETQYF. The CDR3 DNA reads TGCAGCGTAGGGACAGGCGGGGATGGGGAGACCCAGTACTTC.

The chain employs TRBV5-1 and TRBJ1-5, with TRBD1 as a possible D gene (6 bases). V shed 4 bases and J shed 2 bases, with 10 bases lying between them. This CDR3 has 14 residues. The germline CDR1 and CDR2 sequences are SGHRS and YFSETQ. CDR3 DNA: TGCGCCAGCAGCGAACAGGGAGGCAATCAGCCCCAGCATTTT. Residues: CASSEQGGNQPQHF.

This CDR3 reads CASRLAGSQETQYF. In DNA, the CDR3 is TGTGCCAGCAGACTAGCGGGGTCCCAAGAGACCCAGTACTTC. The chain combines TRBV2 with TRBJ2-5, with 10 nucleotides matching TRBD2. Germline V gene data show CDR1 as SNHLY and CDR2 as FYNNEI. There are 14 residues in the CDR3. Losses at the gene ends were 6 bases for V and 1 base for J; bases not matched to a gene: 2.

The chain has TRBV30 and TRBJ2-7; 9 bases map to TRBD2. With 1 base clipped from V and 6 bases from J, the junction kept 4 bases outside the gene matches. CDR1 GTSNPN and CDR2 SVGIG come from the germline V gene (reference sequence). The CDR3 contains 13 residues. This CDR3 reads CAWSGGLAGEQYF. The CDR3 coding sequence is TGTGCCTGGAGTGGGGGACTAGCAGGCGAGCAGTACTTC.

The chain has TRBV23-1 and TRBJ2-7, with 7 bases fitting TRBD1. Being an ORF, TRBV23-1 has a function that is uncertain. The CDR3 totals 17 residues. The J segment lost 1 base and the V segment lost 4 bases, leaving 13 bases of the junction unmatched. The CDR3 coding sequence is TGCGCCAGCAGTCCCTGTCCTGACAGGGATGAATCCTACGAGCAGTACTTC. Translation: CASSPCPDRDESYEQYF.

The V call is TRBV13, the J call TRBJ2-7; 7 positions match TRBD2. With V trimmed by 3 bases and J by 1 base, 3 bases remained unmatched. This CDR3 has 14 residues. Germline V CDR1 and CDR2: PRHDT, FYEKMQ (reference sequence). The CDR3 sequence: CASSFRGGSYEQYF. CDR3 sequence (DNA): TGTGCCAGCAGCTTCCGGGGAGGGTCCTACGAGCAGTACTTC.

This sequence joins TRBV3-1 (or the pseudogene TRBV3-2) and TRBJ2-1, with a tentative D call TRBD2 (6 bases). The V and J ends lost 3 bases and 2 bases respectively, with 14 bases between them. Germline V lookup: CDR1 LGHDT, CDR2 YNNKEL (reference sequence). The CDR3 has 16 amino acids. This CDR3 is CASSHPWAGTYNEQFF. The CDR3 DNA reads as TGTGCCAGCAGCCACCCCTGGGCGGGGACCTACAATGAGCAGTTCTTC.

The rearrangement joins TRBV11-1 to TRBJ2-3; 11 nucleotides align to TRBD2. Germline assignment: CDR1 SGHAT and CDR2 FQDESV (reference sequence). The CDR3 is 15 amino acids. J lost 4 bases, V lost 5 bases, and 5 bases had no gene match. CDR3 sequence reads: CASSPVLAGADTQYF. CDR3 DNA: TGTGCCAGCAGCCCCGTACTAGCGGGGGCAGATACGCAGTATTTT.

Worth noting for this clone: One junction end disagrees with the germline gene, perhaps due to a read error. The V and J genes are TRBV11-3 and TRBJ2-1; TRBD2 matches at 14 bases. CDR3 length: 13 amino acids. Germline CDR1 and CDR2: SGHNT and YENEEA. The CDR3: CASSFFGTSGGVF. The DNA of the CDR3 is TGTGCCAGCAGCTTCTTCGGGACTAGCGGGGGCGTCTTC.

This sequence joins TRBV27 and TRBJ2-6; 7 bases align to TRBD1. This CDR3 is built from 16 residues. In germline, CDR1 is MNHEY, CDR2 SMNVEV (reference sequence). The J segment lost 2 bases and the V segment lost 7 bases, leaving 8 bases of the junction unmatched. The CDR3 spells CASNSRQGTGANVLTF. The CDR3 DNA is TGTGCCAGCAATTCAAGACAGGGTACTGGGGCCAACGTCCTGACTTTC.

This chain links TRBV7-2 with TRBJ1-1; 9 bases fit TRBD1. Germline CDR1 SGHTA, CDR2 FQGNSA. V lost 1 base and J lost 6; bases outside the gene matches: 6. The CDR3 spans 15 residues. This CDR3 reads CASSLDGTGLSEAFF. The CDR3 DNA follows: TGTGCCAGCAGCTTAGATGGGACAGGGTTGTCTGAAGCTTTCTTT.